The entry below gives a single T cell receptor (beta chain) sequence along with its context. The sample comes from a study of PD-1 blockade in classical Hodgkin lymphoma. Method: immunoSEQ multiplex PCR; TCRdb's copy keeps in-frame clones and lacks some. The sample has about 24,000 clones; 75% to 95% are singletons. V was clipped by 4 bases and J by 4 bases, with 11 bases between them. The CDR3 is 13 residues long. Germline-derived CDR1 and CDR2 are SGHNT and YYREEE (reference sequence). Time point described: newly diagnosed, previously untreated cHL patient sample. Negative selection with magnetic separation was used to purify CD4+ T cells from thawed PBMCs.

Sequencing was done on a sample of CD4+ T cells from blood. The rearrangement uses TRBV5-4 and TRBJ2-5; D unclear. The receptor's source is a human donor with classical Hodgkin lymphoma. The CDR3 reads CASSRPLGETQYF. Here the CDR3 DNA reads TGTGCCAGCAGCCGGCCCCTTGGAGAGACCCAGTACTTC.